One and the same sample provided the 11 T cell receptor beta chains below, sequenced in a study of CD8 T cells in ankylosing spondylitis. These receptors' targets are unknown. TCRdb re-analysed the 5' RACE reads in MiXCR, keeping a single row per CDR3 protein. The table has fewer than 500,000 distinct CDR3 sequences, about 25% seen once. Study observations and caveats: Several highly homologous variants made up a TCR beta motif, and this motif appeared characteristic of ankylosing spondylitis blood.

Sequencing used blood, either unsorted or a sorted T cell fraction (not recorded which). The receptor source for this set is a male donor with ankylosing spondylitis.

This CDR3 is CASSGTTGTEAFF. The CDR3 nucleotides read TGTGCCAGCAGCGGGACGACGGGAACTGAAGCTTTCTTT. The chain combines TRBV5-4 with TRBJ1-1; D is perhaps TRBD1 (5 bases). Germline lookup yields CDR1 SGHNT and CDR2 YYREEE (reference sequence). V lost 4 bases, J lost 5 bases, and 12 bases lay in between. The length of the CDR3 is 13 residues. The whole variable domain, remainder taken from reference TRBV5-4 and TRBJ1-1, is ETGVTQSPTHLIKTRGQQVTLRCSSQSGHNTVSWYQQALGQGPQFIFQYYREEENGRGNFPPRFSGLQFPNYSSELNVNALELDDSALYLCASSGTTGTEAFFGQGTRLTVV.

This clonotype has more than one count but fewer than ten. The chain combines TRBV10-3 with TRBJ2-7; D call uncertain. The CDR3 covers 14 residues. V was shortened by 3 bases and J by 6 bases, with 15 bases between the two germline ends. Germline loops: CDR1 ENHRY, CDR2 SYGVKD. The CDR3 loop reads CAISDGRASFEQYV. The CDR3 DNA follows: TGTGCCATCAGTGATGGTAGGGCGAGCTTCGAGCAGTACGTC.

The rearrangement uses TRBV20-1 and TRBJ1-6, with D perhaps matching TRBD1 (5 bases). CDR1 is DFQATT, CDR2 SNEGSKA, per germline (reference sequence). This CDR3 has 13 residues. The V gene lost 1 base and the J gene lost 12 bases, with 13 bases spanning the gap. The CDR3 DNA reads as TGCAGTGCTAGAGCAGTGACTGGGGGACCCCTCCACTTT. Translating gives CSARAVTGGPLHF.

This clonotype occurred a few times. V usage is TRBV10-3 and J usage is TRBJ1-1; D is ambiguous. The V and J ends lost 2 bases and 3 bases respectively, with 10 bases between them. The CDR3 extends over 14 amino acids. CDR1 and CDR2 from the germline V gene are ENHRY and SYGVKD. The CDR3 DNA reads TGTGCCATCAGTGAGAGGCAGGTAGACACTGAAGCTTTCTTT. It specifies CAISERQVDTEAFF.

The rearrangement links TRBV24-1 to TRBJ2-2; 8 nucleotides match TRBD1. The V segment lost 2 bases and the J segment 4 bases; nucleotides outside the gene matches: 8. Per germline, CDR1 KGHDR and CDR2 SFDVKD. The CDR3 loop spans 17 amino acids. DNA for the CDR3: TGTGCCACCAGTGATTCACGACAGGGGTTTCGCACCGGGGAGCTGTTTTTT. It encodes CATSDSRQGFRTGELFF.

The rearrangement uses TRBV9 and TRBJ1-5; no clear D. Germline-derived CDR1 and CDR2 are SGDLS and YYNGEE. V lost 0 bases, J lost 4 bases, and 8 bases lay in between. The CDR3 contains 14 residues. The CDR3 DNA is TGTGCCAGCAGCGTAGGTTCAGAAAATCAGCCCCAGCATTTT. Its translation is CASSVGSENQPQHF.

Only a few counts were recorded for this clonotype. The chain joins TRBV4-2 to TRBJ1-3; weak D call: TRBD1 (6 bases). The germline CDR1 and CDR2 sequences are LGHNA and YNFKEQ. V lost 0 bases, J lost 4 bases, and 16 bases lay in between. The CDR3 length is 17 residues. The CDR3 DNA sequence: TGTGCCAGCAGCCAAGATCCTCTTAACACAGGGGGAAACACCATATATTTT. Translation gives CASSQDPLNTGGNTIYF.

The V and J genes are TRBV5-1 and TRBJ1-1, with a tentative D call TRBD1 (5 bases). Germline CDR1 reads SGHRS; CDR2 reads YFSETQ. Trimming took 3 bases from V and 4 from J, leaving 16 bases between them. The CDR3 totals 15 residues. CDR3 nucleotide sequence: TGCGCCAGCAGCTCAGGGCCTGTCGAGGGCACTGAAGCTTTCTTT. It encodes CASSSGPVEGTEAFF.

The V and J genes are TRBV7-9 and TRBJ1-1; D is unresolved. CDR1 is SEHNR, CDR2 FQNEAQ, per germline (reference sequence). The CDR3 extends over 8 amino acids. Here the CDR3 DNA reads TGTTCCGTCTCTGAAGCTTTCTTT. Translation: CSVSEAFF.

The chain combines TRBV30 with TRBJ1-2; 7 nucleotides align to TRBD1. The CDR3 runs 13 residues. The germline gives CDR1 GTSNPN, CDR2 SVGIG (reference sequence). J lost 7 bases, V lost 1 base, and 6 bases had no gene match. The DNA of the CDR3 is TGTGCCTGGAGTGCGGGGACAGCCGCTGGCTACACCTTC. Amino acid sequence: CAWSAGTAAGYTF.

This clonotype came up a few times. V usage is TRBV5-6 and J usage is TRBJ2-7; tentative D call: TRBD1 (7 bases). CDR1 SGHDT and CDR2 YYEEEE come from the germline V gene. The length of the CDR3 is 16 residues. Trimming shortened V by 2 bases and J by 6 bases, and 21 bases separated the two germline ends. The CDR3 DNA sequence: TGTGCCAGCAGCTTTGGAGGGGGGCGACAGGGCTCCGAGCAGTACGTC. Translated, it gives CASSFGGGRQGSEQYV.